This T cell receptor (beta chain) was captured in a study of shared clonotypes between healthy human individuals. Points on this clone: Its matching antigen is unknown.

Study-wide findings and caveats: Estimated clonotype richness was generally higher in naive than memory subsets. Only blood was sampled, and tissue TCR repertoires likely differ from blood ones.

Both subsets, CD45RA+ naive and CD45RA-negative memory, were split from the CD4+ cells. Only in-frame clones appear in the TCRdb table, and some are missing; sequencing was by immunoSEQ multiplex PCR. This table has approximately 500,000 clones, about 96% appearing once. The CDR3 totals 14 residues. The germline V gene has CDR1 KGHSH and CDR2 LQKENI. The chain combines TRBV18 with TRBJ2-5; unclear D gene. The DNA end is more similar to TRBJ2-7, so the J call may be wrong. The specimen sequenced was naive CD4+ T cells sorted from blood. Subset: CD45RA+ positively selected. This clonotype originated in a woman under 40 in good health. The CDR3 DNA is TGTGCCAGCTCACCTACCCATAAAACCTACGAGCAGTACTTC. This codes for CASSPTHKTYEQYF.